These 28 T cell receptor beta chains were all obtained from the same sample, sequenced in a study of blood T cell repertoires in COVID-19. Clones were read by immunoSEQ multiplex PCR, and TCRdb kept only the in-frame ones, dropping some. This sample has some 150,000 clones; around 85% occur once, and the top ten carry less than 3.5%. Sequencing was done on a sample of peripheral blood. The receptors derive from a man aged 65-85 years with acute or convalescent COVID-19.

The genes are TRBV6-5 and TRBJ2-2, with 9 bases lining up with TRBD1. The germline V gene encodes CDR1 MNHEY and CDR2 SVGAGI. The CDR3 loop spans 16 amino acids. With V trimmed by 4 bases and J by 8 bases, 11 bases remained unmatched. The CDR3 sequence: CASSSRPGQGMGELFF. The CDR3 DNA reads TGTGCCAGCAGTTCTCGCCCGGGACAGGGTATGGGGGAGCTGTTTTTT.

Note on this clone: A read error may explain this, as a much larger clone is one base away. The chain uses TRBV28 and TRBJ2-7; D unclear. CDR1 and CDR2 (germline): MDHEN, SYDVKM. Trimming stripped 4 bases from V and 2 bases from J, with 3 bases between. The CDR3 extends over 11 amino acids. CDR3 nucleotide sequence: TGTGCCAGCAGTTCTACCTACGAGCAGTACTTC. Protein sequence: CASSSTYEQYF.

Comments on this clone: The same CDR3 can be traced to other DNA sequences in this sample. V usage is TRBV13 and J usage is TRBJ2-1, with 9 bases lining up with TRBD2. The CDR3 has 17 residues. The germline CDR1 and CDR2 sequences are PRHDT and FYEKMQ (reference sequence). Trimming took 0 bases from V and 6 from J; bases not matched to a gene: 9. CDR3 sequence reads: CASSLGSRREGRNEQFF. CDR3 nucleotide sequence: TGTGCCAGCAGCTTAGGGTCCCGGCGGGAGGGCCGCAATGAGCAGTTCTTC.

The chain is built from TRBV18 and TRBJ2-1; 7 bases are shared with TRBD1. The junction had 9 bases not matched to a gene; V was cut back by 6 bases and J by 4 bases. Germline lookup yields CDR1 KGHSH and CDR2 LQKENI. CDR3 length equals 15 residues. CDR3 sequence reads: CASSRGTAPYNEQFF. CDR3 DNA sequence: TGTGCCAGCTCCCGAGGGACAGCTCCTTACAATGAGCAGTTCTTC.

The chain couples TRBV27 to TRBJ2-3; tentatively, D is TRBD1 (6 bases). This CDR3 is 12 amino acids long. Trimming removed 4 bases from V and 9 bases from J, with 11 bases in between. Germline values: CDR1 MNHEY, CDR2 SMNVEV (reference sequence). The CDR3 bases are TGTGCCAGCAGTTCGCACAGGGAAACGCAGTATTTT. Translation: CASSSHRETQYF.

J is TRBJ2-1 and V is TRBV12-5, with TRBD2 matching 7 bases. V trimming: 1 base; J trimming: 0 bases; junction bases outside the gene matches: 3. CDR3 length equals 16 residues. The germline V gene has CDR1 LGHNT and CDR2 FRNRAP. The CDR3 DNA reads TGTGCTAGTGGTTTGGCCAGCGGGACCTCCTACAATGAGCAGTTCTTC. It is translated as CASGLASGTSYNEQFF.

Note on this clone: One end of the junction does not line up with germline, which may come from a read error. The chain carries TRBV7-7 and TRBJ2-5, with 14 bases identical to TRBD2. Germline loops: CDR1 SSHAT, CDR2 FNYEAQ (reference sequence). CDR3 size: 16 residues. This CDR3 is CASSPGLAGGGETQYF. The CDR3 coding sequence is TGTGCTAGCAGCCCAGGACTAGCGGGAGGAGGAGAGACCCAGTACTTC.

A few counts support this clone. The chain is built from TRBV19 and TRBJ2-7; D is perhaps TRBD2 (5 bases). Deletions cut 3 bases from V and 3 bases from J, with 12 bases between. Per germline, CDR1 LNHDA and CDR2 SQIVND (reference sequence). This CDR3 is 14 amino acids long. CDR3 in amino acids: CASSMDSAGYEQYF. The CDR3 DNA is TGTGCCAGTAGTATGGACTCGGCGGGCTACGAGCAGTACTTC. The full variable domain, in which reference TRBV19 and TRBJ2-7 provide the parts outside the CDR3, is DGGITQSPKYLFRKEGQNVTLSCEQNLNHDAMYWYRQDPGQGLRLIYYSQIVNDFQKGDIAEGYSVSREKKESFPLTVTSAQKNPTAFYLCASSMDSAGYEQYFGPGTRLTVT.

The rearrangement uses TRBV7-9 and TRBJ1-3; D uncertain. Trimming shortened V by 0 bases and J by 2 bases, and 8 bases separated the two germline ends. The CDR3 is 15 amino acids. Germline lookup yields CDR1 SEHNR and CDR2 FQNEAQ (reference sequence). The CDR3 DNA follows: TGTGCCAGCAGCTTAGCTGAAGGAGCTGGAAACACCATATATTTT. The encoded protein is CASSLAEGAGNTIYF. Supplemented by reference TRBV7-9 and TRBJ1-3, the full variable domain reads DTGVSQNPRHKITKRGQNVTFRCDPISEHNRLYWYRQTLGQGPEFLTYFQNEAQLEKSRLLSDRFSAERPKGSFSTLEIQRTEQGDSAMYLCASSLAEGAGNTIYFGEGSWLTVV.

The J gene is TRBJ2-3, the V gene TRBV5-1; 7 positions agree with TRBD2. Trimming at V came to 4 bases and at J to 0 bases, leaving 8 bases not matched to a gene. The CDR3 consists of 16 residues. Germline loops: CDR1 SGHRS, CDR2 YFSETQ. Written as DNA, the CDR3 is TGCGCCAGCAGCCGAACCGGGACTACAAGCACAGATACGCAGTATTTT. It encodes CASSRTGTTSTDTQYF.

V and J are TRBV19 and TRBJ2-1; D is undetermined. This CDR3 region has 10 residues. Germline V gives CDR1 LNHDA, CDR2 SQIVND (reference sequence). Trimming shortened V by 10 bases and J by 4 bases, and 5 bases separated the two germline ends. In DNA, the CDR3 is TGTGCCACCGGTTACAATGAGCAGTTCTTC. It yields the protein CATGYNEQFF. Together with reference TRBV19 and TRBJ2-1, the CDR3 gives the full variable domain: DGGITQSPKYLFRKEGQNVTLSCEQNLNHDAMYWYRQDPGQGLRLIYYSQIVNDFQKGDIAEGYSVSREKKESFPLTVTSAQKNPTAFYLCATGYNEQFFGPGTRLTVL.

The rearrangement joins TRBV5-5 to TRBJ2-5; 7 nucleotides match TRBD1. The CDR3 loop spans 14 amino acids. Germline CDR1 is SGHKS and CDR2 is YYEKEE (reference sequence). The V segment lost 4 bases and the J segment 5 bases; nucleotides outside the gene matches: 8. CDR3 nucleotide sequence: TGTGCCAGCAGCGCGACAGGGAACCTCGAGACCCAGTACTTC. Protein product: CASSATGNLETQYF.

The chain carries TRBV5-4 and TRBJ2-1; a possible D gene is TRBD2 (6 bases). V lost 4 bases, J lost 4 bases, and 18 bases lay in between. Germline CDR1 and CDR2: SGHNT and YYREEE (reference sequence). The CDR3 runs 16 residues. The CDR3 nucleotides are TGTGCCAGCAGCCCAGGACTTAGCGGAGGATACAATGAGCAGTTCTTC. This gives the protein CASSPGLSGGYNEQFF. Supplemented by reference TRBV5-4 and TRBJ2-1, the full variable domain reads ETGVTQSPTHLIKTRGQQVTLRCSSQSGHNTVSWYQQALGQGPQFIFQYYREEENGRGNFPPRFSGLQFPNYSSELNVNALELDDSALYLCASSPGLSGGYNEQFFGPGTRLTVL.

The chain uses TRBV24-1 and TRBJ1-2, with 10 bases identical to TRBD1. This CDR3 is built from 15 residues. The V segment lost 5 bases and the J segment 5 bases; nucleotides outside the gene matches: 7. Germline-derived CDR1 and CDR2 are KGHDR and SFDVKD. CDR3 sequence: CATSGSGQGEYGYTF. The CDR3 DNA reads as TGTGCCACCAGTGGTTCAGGACAGGGGGAGTATGGCTACACCTTC.

CDR3 sequence: CASSLQGVSNQPQHF. The DNA for the CDR3 is TGTGCCAGCAGTCTGCAGGGGGTTAGCAATCAGCCCCAGCATTTT. V gene TRBV27 combines with J gene TRBJ1-5, with 7 positions matching TRBD1. This CDR3 region has 15 residues. Germline assignment: CDR1 MNHEY and CDR2 SMNVEV (reference sequence). V lost 5 bases and J lost 0; bases outside the gene matches: 4.

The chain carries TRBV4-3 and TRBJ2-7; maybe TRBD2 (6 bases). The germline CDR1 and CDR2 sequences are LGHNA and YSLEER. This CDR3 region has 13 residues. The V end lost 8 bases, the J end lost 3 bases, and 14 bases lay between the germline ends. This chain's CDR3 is CASAAGKGYEQYF. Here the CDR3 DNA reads TGCGCCAGCGCCGCGGGAAAAGGCTACGAGCAGTACTTC.

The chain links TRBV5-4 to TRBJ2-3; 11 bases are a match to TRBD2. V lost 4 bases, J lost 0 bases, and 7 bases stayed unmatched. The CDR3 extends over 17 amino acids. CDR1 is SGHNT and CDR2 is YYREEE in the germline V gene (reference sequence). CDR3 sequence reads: CASSKPTSGTSTDTQYF. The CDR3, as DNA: TGTGCCAGCAGCAAACCGACTAGCGGGACTAGCACAGATACGCAGTATTTT.

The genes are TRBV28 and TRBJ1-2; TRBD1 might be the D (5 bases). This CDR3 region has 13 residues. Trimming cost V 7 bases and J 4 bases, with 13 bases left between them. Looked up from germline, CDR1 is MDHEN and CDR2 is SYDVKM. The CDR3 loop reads CASKTAELYGYTF. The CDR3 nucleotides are TGTGCCAGCAAGACAGCCGAACTCTATGGCTACACCTTC.

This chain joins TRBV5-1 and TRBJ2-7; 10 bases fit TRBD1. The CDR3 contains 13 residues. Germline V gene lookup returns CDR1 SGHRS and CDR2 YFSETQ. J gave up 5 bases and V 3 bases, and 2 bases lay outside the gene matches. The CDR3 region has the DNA TGCGCCAGCAGCTGGGACAGGGGCAACGAGCAGTACTTC. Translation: CASSWDRGNEQYF.

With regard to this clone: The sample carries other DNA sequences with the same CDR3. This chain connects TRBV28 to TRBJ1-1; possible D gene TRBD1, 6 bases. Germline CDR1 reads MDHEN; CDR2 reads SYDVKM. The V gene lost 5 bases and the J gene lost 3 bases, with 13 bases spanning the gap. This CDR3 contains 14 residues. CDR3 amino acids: CASSRGGADTEAFF. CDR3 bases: TGTGCCAGCAGTAGGGGGGGTGCGGACACTGAAGCTTTCTTT.

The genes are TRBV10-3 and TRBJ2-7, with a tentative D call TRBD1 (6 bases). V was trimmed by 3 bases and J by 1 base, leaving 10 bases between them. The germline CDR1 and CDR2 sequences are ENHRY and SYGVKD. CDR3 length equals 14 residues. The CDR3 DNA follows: TGTGCCATCAGTGAATCGGACAGATCCTACGAGCAGTACTTC. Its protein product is CAISESDRSYEQYF.

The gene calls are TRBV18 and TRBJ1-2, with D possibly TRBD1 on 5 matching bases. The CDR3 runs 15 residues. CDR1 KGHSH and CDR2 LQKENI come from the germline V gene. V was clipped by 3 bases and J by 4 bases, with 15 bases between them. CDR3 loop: CASSPQTGEPYGYTF. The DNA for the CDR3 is TGTGCCAGCTCACCGCAGACGGGGGAACCCTATGGCTACACCTTC.

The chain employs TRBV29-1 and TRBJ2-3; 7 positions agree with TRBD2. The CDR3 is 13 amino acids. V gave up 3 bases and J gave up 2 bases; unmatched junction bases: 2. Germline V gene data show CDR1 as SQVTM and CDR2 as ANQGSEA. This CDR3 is CSVESGITDTQYF. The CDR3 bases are TGCAGCGTTGAGAGCGGGATCACAGATACGCAGTATTTT.

CDR3 DNA: TGCGCCAGCAGCTTGGATTGGACTAGGACCTATGAGCAGTTCTTC. The encoded protein is CASSLDWTRTYEQFF. The J gene is TRBJ2-1, the V gene TRBV5-1; 7 bases are shared with TRBD2. The CDR3 has 15 amino acids. CDR1 SGHRS and CDR2 YFSETQ come from the germline V gene. V trimming: 0 bases; J trimming: 8 bases; junction bases outside the gene matches: 8.

In DNA form, the CDR3 reads TGCAGTGCTAGTGAACTTGTGGGCTACACCTTC. It is translated as CSASELVGYTF. This chain uses TRBV20-1 with TRBJ1-2; D uncertain. The germline V and J ends were trimmed by 3 bases and 8 bases, with 10 bases remaining between them. This CDR3 region has 11 residues. Germline CDR1 and CDR2: DFQATT and SNEGSKA (reference sequence).

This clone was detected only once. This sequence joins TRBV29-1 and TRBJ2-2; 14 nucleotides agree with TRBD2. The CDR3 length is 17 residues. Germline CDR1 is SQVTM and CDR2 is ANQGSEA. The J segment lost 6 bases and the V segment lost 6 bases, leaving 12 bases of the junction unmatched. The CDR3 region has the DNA TGCAGCGTGGTCGGGACTAGCGGGAGTCGGCGCCCCGGGGAGCTGTTTTTT. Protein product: CSVVGTSGSRRPGELFF.

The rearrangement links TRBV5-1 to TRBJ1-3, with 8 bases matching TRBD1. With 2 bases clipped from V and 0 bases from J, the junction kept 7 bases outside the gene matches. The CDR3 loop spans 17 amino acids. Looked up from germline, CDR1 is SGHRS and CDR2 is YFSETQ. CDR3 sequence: CASSLEGQVSSGNTIYF. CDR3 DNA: TGCGCCAGCAGCTTAGAGGGACAGGTCTCCTCTGGAAACACCATATATTTT.

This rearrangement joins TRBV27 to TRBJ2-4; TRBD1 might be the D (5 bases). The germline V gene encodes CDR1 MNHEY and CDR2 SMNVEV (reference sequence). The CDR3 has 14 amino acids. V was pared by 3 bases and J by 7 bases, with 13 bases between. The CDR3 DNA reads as TGTGCCAGCAGTTTCCGATGGGGCGAGAACATTCAGTACTTC. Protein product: CASSFRWGENIQYF.